The clone carrying this TCR beta chain was observed a handful of times. Its antigen is not known. Of the isolated RNA, all was reverse transcribed, and so the sequenced material was expressed TCRB transcripts. The table came from immunoSEQ multiplex PCR; TCRdb's copy has only in-frame clones and leaves some out. This sample has about 52,000 clones; around 45% occur once, and the top ten carry roughly 1.5%. The CDR3 is made up of 13 amino acids. Deletions cut 5 bases from V and 4 bases from J, with 14 bases between. CDR1 and CDR2 (germline): SQVTM, ANQGSEA. The data belong to a study of beta chain features in type 1 diabetes. Overall study findings and caveats: People with Type 1 diabetes carried modestly yet significantly shorter TCRB CDR3s in all four CD4+ subsets.

This chain links TRBV29-1 with TRBJ2-5; D may be TRBD1 (5 bases). The sequence came from a man aged 30 to 45 with type 1 diabetes. Sequences were obtained from Tregs from blood. The DNA for the CDR3 is TGCAGCGTTAGGATAGGGGCAGGAGAGACCCAGTACTTC. Translating gives CSVRIGAGETQYF.